Below are 6 T cell receptor beta chains sequenced from a single sample in a study of blood T cell repertoires in COVID-19. Sequenced by immunoSEQ multiplex PCR; TCRdb stores in-frame clones only, minus some. The sample yields approximately 300,000 clones, 89% seen once. Sequencing was performed on peripheral blood. These receptors were obtained from a young man who had recovered from COVID-19.

The chain recombines TRBV19 with TRBJ1-6; no clear D. CDR3 length: 12 residues. CDR1 and CDR2 from the germline V gene are LNHDA and SQIVND (reference sequence). With 5 bases removed from V and 7 bases from J, the gap between germline ends came to 6 bases. CDR3 sequence reads: CASSAQNSPLHF. In DNA form, the CDR3 reads TGTGCCAGTAGTGCCCAGAATTCACCCCTCCACTTT.

The rearrangement uses TRBV19 and TRBJ1-1; no clear D gene. Trimming removed 4 bases from V and 0 bases from J, with 6 bases in between. CDR3 length: 13 amino acids. CDR1 is LNHDA and CDR2 is SQIVND in the germline V gene (reference sequence). CDR3 loop: CASSKEVNTEAFF. The CDR3 DNA is TGTGCCAGTAGTAAGGAGGTGAACACTGAAGCTTTCTTT.

The chain uses TRBV5-1 and TRBJ1-6; possible D gene TRBD1, 5 bases. CDR3 length: 16 amino acids. The V and J ends lost 0 bases and 4 bases respectively, with 11 bases between them. Looked up from germline, CDR1 is SGHRS and CDR2 is YFSETQ. CDR3 residues: CASSLEEGMYNSPLHF. CDR3 nucleotide sequence: TGCGCCAGCAGCTTGGAGGAGGGGATGTATAATTCACCCCTCCACTTT.

This clone was seen a few times. The CDR3 is CASRPGQGGEKLFF. CDR3 nucleotide sequence: TGTGCCAGCAGACCCGGACAGGGTGGTGAAAAACTGTTTTTT. V usage is TRBV6-5 and J usage is TRBJ1-4, with 8 bases matching TRBD1. Trimming took 6 bases from V and 7 from J; bases not matched to a gene: 7. CDR3 length equals 14 residues. Germline V lookup: CDR1 MNHEY, CDR2 SVGAGI.

The CDR3 sequence: CASSDVAGGEKLFF. In nucleotides, the CDR3 is TGTGCCAGCAGTGATGTGGCGGGGGGAGAAAAACTGTTTTTT. The chain joins TRBV2 to TRBJ1-4, with D possibly being TRBD1 (5 bases). Germline values: CDR1 SNHLY, CDR2 FYNNEI. The CDR3 is 14 residues long. V lost 3 bases to trimming and J lost 8 bases, with 13 bases between them.

This rearrangement joins TRBV10-3 to TRBJ2-3; D gene ambiguous. Germline V CDR1 and CDR2: ENHRY, SYGVKD. Trimming removed 6 bases from V and 0 bases from J, with 10 bases in between. The CDR3 is 14 amino acids. DNA for the CDR3: TGTGCCATCAGCATAGAGCCTAGCACAGATACGCAGTATTTT. Translated, it gives CAISIEPSTDTQYF.